This section outlines one TCR beta chain sequence together with its context. This entry is derived from a study of technical replicates of blood from a few donors. Germline values: CDR1 LNHDA, CDR2 SQIVND (reference sequence). CDR3 length equals 14 residues. Trimming left V 3 bases short and J 2 bases short, with 11 bases between. Assay used: immunoSEQ multiplex PCR; TCRdb lists only in-frame clones, some missing. The sample has under 95,000 clones, around 94% seen once; the top ten hold less than 0.3%. The gene calls are TRBV19 and TRBJ2-7; maybe TRBD2 (6 bases). The sequence was obtained from a human donor in good health. The sequenced sample was T cells isolated from PBMCs. The CDR3 region is CASSIWSGPYEQYF. For the CDR3, the DNA is TGTGCCAGTAGTATTTGGAGCGGGCCCTACGAGCAGTACTTC.